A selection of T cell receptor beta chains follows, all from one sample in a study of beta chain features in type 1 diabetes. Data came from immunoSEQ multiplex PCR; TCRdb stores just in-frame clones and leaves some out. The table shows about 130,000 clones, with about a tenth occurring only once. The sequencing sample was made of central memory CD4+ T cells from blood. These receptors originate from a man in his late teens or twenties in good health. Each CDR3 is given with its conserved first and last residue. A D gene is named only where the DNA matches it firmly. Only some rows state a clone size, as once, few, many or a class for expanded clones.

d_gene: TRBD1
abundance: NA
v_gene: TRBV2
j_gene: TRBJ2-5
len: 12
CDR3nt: TGTGCCAGCGGACAGGGGGGAGAGACCCAGTACTTC
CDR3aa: CASGQGGETQYF

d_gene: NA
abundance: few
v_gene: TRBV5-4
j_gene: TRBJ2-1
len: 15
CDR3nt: TGTGCCAGCAGTCAGAGGACGGAGGGGTACAATGAGCAGTTCTTC
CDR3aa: CASSQRTEGYNEQFF

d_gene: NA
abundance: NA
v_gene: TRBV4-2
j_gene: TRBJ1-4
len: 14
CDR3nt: TGTGCCAGCAGCCAGGACAGCCAAAATGAAAAACTGTTTTTT
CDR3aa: CASSQDSQNEKLFF

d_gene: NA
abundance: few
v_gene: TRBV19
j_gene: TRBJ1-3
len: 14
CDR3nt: TGTGCCAGTAGTGCCGCAGGGACTGGAAACACCATATATTTT
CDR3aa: CASSAAGTGNTIYF

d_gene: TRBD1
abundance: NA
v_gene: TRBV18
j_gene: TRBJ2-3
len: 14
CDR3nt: TGTGCCAGCTCACCACAGGCAGGGGGAGATACGCAGTATTTT
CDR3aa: CASSPQAGGDTQYF

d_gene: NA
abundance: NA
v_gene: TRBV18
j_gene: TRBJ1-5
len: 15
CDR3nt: TGTGCCAGCTCACCACCCCCTGACAGAGATCAGCCCCAGCATTTT
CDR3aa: CASSPPPDRDQPQHF

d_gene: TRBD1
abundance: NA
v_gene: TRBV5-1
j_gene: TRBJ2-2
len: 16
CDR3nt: TGCGCCAGCAGCTTGGGACAGGGGAGGAACACCGGGGAGCTGTTTTTT
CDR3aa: CASSLGQGRNTGELFF

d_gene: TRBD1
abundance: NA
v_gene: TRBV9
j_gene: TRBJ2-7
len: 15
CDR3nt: TGTGCCAGCAGCGTCGGGACAGGGGGCTCCTACGAGCAGTACTTC
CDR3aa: CASSVGTGGSYEQYF

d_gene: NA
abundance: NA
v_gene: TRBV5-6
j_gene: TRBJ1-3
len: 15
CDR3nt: TGTGCCAGCAGCTTGCGACAGCTGGGCGGAAACACCATATATTTT
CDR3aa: CASSLRQLGGNTIYF

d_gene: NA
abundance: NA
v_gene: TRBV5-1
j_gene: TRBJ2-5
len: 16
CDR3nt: TGCGCCAGCAGCTTGGAGCCGGTTACAGGTGTGGAGACCCAGTACTTC
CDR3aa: CASSLEPVTGVETQYF

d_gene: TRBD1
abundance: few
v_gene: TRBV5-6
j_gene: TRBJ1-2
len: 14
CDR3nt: TGTGCCAGCAGCTTGGGTGGCAGGGGGTATGGCTACACCTTC
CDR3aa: CASSLGGRGYGYTF

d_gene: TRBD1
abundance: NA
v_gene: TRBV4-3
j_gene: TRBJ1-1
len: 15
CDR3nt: TGCGCCAGCAGCCGGACAGGGGGCTTTAACACTGAAGCTTTCTTT
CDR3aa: CASSRTGGFNTEAFF

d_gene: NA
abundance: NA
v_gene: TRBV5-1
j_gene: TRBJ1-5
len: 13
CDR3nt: TGCGCCAGCAGCGAGAGCGGAAATCAGCCCCAGCATTTT
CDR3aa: CASSESGNQPQHF